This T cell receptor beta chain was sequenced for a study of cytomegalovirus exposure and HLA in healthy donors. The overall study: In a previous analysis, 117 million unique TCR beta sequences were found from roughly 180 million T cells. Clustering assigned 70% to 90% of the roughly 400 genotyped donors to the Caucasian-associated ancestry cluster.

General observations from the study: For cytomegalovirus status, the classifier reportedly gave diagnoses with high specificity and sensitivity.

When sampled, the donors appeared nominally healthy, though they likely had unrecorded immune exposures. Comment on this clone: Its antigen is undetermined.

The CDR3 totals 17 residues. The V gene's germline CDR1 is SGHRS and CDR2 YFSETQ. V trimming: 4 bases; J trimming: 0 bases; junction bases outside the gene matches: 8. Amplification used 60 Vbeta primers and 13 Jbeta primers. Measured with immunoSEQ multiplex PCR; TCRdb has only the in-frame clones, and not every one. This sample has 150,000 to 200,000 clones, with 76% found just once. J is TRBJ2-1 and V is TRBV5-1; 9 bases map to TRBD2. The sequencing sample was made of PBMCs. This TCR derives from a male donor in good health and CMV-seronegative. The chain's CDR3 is CASSPLGSGSSYNEQFF. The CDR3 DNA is TGCGCCAGCAGCCCTTTGGGTAGCGGGAGCTCCTACAATGAGCAGTTCTTC.